This T cell receptor (beta chain) appears in the sequencing data of a study of Ad26.COV2.S vaccination and SARS-CoV-2 variants. Overall study: Each vaccinee took Ad26.COV2.S intramuscularly, once or twice 56 days apart.

Study-level points and caveats: Reportedly, spike-specific CD8+ and CD4+ T cell responses achieved substantial breadth once vaccination had taken place.

The germline CDR1 and CDR2 sequences are LNHNV and YYDKDF (reference sequence). V shed 0 bases and J shed 4 bases, with 10 bases lying between them. The CDR3 has 15 residues. The table came from immunoSEQ multiplex PCR; TCRdb's copy has only in-frame clones and leaves some out. The table records approximately 300,000 clones, 86% of them present only once. Treatment specified: some 19 received Ad26.COV2.S at low or high dose, single or two shots; 5 received placebo; per-sample allocation not given. After the first vaccine or placebo injection, samples were drawn on day 63. In its sample, this clone was seen many times. What it binds is not known.

The sequence came from a person aged 18-65 years who received the Ad26.COV2.S COVID-19 vaccine or a placebo. V is TRBV15 and J is TRBJ1-5; D uncertain. Material: peripheral blood, obtained in a trial of Ad26.COV2.S vaccine versus placebo. In DNA form, the CDR3 reads TGTGCCACCAGCAGAGATCAGCCCCGTAATCAGCCCCAGCATTTT. Protein product: CATSRDQPRNQPQHF.